This record concerns one T cell receptor beta chain sequence. Its antigen is not known. This sample is drawn from a study of T-cell memory formation after mild COVID-19. Findings and limits, study-wide: Of the contracting clones, CD4+ ones lay mainly in CM and EM, and CD8+ ones in EMRA.

Via MiXCR, TCRdb re-called the 5' RACE reads, giving one row per CDR3 protein. The sample carries 400,000 or so distinct CDR3 sequences, around 18% recorded once. In germline, CDR1 is MGHRA, CDR2 YSYEKL. V lost 4 bases, J lost 7 bases, and 14 bases lay in between. The length of the CDR3 is 15 residues. The gene calls are TRBV4-1 and TRBJ2-6; D possibly corresponds to TRBD1 (6 bases). The sample comprised PBMCs or a T cell subset sorted from them (not recorded which). This clonotype was sampled from an adult woman who had mild COVID-19 (a few samples of this study predate the infection). Cell type and time point are not known. This CDR3 is CASSPYLGTANVLTF. The CDR3 DNA sequence: TGCGCCAGCAGCCCTTACCTGGGGACAGCCAACGTCCTGACTTTC.